Listed below are T cell receptor beta chains from one sample, sequenced in a study of cytomegalovirus exposure and HLA in healthy donors. The data were produced by immunoSEQ multiplex PCR, yet TCRdb's version contains in-frame clones alone and is incomplete. The profile shows tens of thousands of clones, roughly 81% of them singletons. The sample consisted of PBMCs. The receptors shown here come from a woman in her thirties or forties in good health and CMV-seropositive. CDR3s include the opening cysteine and the closing phenylalanine or tryptophan. A D gene is named only where the DNA matches it firmly. Clone size is given for some rows only: seen once, a few or many times, or a class if the clone is expanded.

D: .; size: .; V: TRBV7-2; J: TRBJ2-1; CDR3: CASSLAFRNEQFF; DNA: TGTGCCAGCAGCTTAGCGTTCAGGAATGAGCAGTTCTTC
D: .; size: .; V: TRBV15; J: TRBJ1-5; CDR3: CATSRGEGRQPQHF; DNA: TGTGCCACCAGCAGAGGTGAGGGGAGGCAGCCCCAGCATTTT
D: .; size: .; V: TRBV30; J: TRBJ1-6; CDR3: CAWTPGEAYNSPLHF; DNA: TGTGCCTGGACCCCGGGGGAGGCCTATAATTCACCCCTCCACTTT
D: TRBD1; size: .; V: TRBV28; J: TRBJ1-1; CDR3: CASRPPTGSTEAFF; DNA: TGTGCCAGCAGGCCCCCGACAGGGTCCACCGAAGCTTTCTTT
D: TRBD1; size: .; V: TRBV15; J: TRBJ2-3; CDR3: CATGGQVWTDTQYF; DNA: TGTGCCACCGGGGGACAGGTATGGACAGATACGCAGTATTTT
D: .; size: .; V: TRBV15; J: TRBJ1-1; CDR3: CATSSRAGTEAFF; DNA: TGTGCCACCAGCTCCAGGGCTGGTACTGAAGCTTTCTTT
D: TRBD2; size: .; V: TRBV28; J: TRBJ2-3; CDR3: CASSPIAGGRDTQYF; DNA: TGTGCCAGCAGTCCCATAGCGGGGGGGCGAGATACGCAGTATTTT
D: .; size: .; V: TRBV6-1; J: TRBJ1-1; CDR3: CASSKDKTEAFF; DNA: TGTGCCAGCAGTAAGGACAAGACGGAAGCTTTCTTT
D: .; size: .; V: TRBV28; J: TRBJ1-2; CDR3: CASNPSGGGYTF; DNA: TGTGCCAGCAACCCTTCCGGGGGTGGCTACACCTTC
D: .; size: .; V: TRBV27; J: TRBJ2-5; CDR3: CASSLRRSFQETQYF; DNA: TGTGCCAGCAGTTTACGTCGCAGTTTCCAAGAGACCCAGTACTTC
D: TRBD1; size: .; V: TRBV7-9; J: TRBJ1-1; CDR3: CASSWGQGASEAFF; DNA: TGTGCCAGCAGCTGGGGACAGGGGGCCTCTGAAGCTTTCTTT
D: TRBD2; size: .; V: TRBV29-1; J: TRBJ2-3; CDR3: CSVVLAGGTDTQYF; DNA: TGCAGCGTTGTGCTAGCGGGGGGCACAGATACGCAGTATTTT
D: .; size: .; V: TRBV6-5; J: TRBJ1-2; CDR3: CASRLTGLNGYTF; DNA: TGTGCCAGCAGATTAACAGGGCTCAATGGCTACACCTTC
D: TRBD1; size: few; V: TRBV5-4; J: TRBJ1-1; CDR3: CASSPRDREGEAFF; DNA: TGTGCCAGCAGTCCGCGGGACAGGGAGGGTGAAGCTTTCTTT
D: TRBD1; size: .; V: TRBV6-9; J: TRBJ1-5; CDR3: CASSYTAQGVKGQPQHF; DNA: TGTGCCAGCAGTTACACTGCACAGGGGGTTAAGGGTCAGCCCCAGCATTTT
D: TRBD2; size: .; V: TRBV2; J: TRBJ2-3; CDR3: CASSVIAGGNTDTQYF; DNA: TGTGCCAGCAGCGTAATAGCGGGGGGTAACACAGATACGCAGTATTTT
D: .; size: .; V: TRBV25-1; J: TRBJ2-7; CDR3: CASSESEGSGYEQYF; DNA: TGTGCCAGCAGTGAATCGGAAGGATCGGGGTACGAGCAGTACTTC
D: TRBD2; size: .; V: TRBV5-1; J: TRBJ2-7; CDR3: CASSPGLSTDEQYF; DNA: TGCGCCAGCAGCCCGGGACTATCAACAGACGAGCAGTACTTC